A selection of T cell receptor beta chains follows, all from one sample in a study of response to subunit inactivated influenza vaccine. TCRdb reanalysed the RT-PCR reads using MiXCR and keeps one entry per CDR3 protein. This sample has over 650,000 distinct CDR3 sequences; less than 20% occur once, and the top ten carry roughly a tenth. Here the sequenced sample was PBMCs from blood, taken 4 to 6 days after vaccination. These receptors originate from a middle-aged man who received an inactivated influenza vaccine. Each CDR3 is given with its conserved first and last residue. The order of the fields is J gene, CDR3 length, D gene, clone size, V gene, CDR3 DNA, CDR3 protein. A D gene is named only where the DNA matches it firmly. Clone size is given for some rows only: seen once, a few or many times, or a class if the clone is expanded.

TRBJ2-3,17,TRBD2,few,TRBV7-2,TGTGCCAGCAGTCTAGGGGGTCGGGGACTAGCGGCAGATACGCAGTATTTT,CASSLGGRGLAADTQYF
TRBJ2-3,13,-,few,TRBV29-1,TGCAGCGTTAGTTACCACGCCACAGATACGCAGTATTTT,CSVSYHATDTQYF
TRBJ2-5,14,-,-,TRBV5-5,TGTGCCAGCAGCTTGGGGCAGCCCGGGGAGACCCAGTACTTC,CASSLGQPGETQYF
TRBJ2-5,15,TRBD2,few,TRBV7-2,TGTGCCAGCAGCTTCGGACTAGCGGGAGGAAAGACCCAGTACTTC,CASSFGLAGGKTQYF
TRBJ1-5,13,-,-,TRBV20-1,TGCGGCTCGGGGGGTTTTGGCAATCAGCCCCAGCATTTT,CGSGGFGNQPQHF
TRBJ1-1,14,-,few,TRBV12-3/TRBV12-4,TGTGCCAGCAGCCATCAAACAGAGAACACTGAAGCTTTCTTT,CASSHQTENTEAFF
TRBJ1-3,17,TRBD1,-,TRBV7-9,TGTGCCAGCAGCTTAGGGGACAGTTTATACTCTGGAAACACCATATATTTT,CASSLGDSLYSGNTIYF
TRBJ2-1,16,-,-,TRBV5-4,TGTGCCAGCAGCTTGGAGGGCGGGGTTTTGAACAATGAGCAGTTCTTC,CASSLEGGVLNNEQFF
TRBJ1-6,17,TRBD1,-,TRBV7-2,TGTGCCAGCAGCCCGTGGACAGGGGTAACCTATAATTCACCCCTCCACTTT,CASSPWTGVTYNSPLHF
TRBJ1-4,16,-,many,TRBV6-5,TGTGCCAGCAGTTACTCGACGGGCAACCGAAATGAAAAACTGTTTTTT,CASSYSTGNRNEKLFF
TRBJ1-5,15,-,-,TRBV7-2,TGTGCCAGCAGCTTAACGGACGGTGCGGGTCAGCCCCAGCATTTT,CASSLTDGAGQPQHF
TRBJ2-2,16,TRBD1,few,TRBV5-1,TGCGCCAGCAGCTTGGCCGGGACAGGGACCACCGGGGAGCTGTTTTTT,CASSLAGTGTTGELFF
TRBJ1-2,14,TRBD1,few,TRBV11-2,TGTGCCAGCAGCTTACAGGGACAGCTCTATGGCTACACCTTC,CASSLQGQLYGYTF
TRBJ2-2,15,-,few,TRBV6-1,TGTGCCTCACAGTACGGGGGTCTGTCCACCGGGGAGCTGTTTTTT,CASQYGGLSTGELFF
TRBJ2-7,13,TRBD1,-,TRBV7-6,TGTGCCAGCAGCTCCGGGACAGCACGCGAGCAGTACTTC,CASSSGTAREQYF
TRBJ2-2,16,-,-,TRBV7-2,TGTGCCAGCAGCCCTCTGGGGAACGCGAACACCGGGGAGCTGTTTTTT,CASSPLGNANTGELFF
TRBJ2-2,16,-,few,TRBV4-2,TGTGCCAGCAGCCAAATGGGAGGAGAGAACACCGGGGAGCTGTTTTTT,CASSQMGGENTGELFF